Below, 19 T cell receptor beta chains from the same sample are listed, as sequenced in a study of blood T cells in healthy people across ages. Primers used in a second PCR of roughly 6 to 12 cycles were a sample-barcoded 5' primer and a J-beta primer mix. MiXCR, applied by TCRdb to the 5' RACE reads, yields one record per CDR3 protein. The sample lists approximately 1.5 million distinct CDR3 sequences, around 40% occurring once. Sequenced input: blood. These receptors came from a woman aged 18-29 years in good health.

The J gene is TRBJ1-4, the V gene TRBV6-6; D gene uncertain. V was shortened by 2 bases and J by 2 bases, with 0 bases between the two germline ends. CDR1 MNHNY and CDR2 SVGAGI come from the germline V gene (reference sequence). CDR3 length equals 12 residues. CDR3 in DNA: TGTGCCAGCAGTTACACTAATGAAAAACTGTTTTTT. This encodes CASSYTNEKLFF.

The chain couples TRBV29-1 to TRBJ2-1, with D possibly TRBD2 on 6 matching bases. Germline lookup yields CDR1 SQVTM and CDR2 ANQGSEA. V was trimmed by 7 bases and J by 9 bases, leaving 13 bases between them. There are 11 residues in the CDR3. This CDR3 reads CSAVRETEQFF. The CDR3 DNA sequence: TGCAGCGCCGTTCGGGAGACTGAGCAGTTCTTC.

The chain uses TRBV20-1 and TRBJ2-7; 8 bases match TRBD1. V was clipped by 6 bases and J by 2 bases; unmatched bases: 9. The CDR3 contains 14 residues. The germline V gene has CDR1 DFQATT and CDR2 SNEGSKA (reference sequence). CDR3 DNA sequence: TGCAGTGCAACCGGGACAGGAAAACCCTACGAGCAGTACTTC. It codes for CSATGTGKPYEQYF.

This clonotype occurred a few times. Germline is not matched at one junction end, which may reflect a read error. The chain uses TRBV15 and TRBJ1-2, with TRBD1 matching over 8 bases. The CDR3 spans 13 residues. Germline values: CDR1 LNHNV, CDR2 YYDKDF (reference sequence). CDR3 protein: CATSGDRGWGYTF. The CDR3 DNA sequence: TGTGCCACCAGCGGAGACAGGGGATGGGGCTACACCTTC.

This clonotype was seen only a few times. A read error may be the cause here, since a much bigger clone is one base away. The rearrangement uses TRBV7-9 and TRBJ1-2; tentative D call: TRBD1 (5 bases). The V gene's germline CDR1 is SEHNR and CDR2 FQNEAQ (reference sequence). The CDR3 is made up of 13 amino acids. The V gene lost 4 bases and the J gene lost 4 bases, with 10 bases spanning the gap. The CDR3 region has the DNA TGTGCCAGCAGCTCGGGACTGGGCTATGGCTACACCTTC. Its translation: CASSSGLGYGYTF.

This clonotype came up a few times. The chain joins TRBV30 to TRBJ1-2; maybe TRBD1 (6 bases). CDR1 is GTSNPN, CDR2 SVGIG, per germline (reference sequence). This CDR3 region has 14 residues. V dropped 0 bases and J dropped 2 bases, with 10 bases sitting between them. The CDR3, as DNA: TGTGCCTGGAGTGTATTGGGGGGCAACTATGGCTACACCTTC. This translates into CAWSVLGGNYGYTF.

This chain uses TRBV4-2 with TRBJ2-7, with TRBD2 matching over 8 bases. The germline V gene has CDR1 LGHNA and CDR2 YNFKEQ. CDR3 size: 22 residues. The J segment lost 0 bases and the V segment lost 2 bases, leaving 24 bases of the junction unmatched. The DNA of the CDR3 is TGTGCCAGCAGCCAATCCCGCCGGGCTAGCGGGCTCGCACGCTCCTTCTCCTACGAGCAGTACTTC. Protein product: CASSQSRRASGLARSFSYEQYF.

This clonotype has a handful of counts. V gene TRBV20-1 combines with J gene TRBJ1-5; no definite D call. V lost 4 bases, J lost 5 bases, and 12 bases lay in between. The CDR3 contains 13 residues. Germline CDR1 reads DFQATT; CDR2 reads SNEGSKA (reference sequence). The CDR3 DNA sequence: TGCAGTGCTATAGAGACAAACGATCAGCCCCAGCATTTT. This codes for CSAIETNDQPQHF.

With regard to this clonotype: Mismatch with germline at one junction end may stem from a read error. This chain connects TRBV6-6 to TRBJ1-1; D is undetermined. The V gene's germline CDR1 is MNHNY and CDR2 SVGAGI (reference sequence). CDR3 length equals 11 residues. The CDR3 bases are TGTGCCAGCAGTTACGTTACTGATGCTTTCTTT. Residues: CASSYVTDAFF.

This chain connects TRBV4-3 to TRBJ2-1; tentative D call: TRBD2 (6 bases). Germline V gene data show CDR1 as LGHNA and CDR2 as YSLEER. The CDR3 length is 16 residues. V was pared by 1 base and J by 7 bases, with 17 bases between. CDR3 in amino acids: CASSQVRGTPYNEQFF. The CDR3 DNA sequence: TGCGCCAGCAGCCAAGTCCGGGGGACCCCATATAATGAGCAGTTCTTC.

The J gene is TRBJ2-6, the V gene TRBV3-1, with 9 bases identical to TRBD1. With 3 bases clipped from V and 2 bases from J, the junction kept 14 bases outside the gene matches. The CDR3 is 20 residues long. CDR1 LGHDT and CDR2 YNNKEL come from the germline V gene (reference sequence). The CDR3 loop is CASSQPLPGTGLAGANVLTF. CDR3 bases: TGTGCCAGCAGCCAGCCCCTCCCCGGGACAGGGCTAGCTGGGGCCAACGTCCTGACTTTC.

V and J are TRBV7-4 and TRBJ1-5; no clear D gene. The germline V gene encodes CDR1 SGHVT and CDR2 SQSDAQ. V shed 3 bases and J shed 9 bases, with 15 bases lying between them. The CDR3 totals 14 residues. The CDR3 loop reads CASSFPPAYAPQHF. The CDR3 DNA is TGTGCCAGCAGCTTCCCCCCCGCTTATGCGCCCCAGCATTTT.

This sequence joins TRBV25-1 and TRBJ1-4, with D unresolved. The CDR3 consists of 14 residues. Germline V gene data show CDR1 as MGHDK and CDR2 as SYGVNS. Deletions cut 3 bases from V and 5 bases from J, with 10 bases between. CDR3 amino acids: CASSDDWWNEKLFF. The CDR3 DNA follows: TGTGCCAGCAGTGACGACTGGTGGAATGAAAAACTGTTTTTT.

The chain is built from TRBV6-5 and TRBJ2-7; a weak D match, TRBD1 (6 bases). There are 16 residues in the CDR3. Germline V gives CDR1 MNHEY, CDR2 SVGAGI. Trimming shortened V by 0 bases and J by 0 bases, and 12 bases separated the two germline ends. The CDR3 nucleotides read TGTGCCAGCAGTTACTCTGGGACATCTACCTCCTACGAGCAGTACTTC. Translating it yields CASSYSGTSTSYEQYF.

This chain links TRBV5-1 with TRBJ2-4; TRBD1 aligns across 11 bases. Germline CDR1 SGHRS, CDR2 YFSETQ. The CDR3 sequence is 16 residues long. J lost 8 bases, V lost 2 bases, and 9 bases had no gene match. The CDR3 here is CASSFSTGTGGHIQYF. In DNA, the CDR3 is TGCGCCAGCAGCTTTAGCACCGGGACAGGGGGTCACATTCAGTACTTC.

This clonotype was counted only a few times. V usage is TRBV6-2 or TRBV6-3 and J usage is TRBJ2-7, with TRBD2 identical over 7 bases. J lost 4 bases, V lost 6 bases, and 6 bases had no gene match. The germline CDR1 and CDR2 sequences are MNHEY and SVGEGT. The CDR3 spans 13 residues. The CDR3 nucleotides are TGTGCCAGCAGCGACAGACTAGCTTACGAGCAGTACTTC. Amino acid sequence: CASSDRLAYEQYF.

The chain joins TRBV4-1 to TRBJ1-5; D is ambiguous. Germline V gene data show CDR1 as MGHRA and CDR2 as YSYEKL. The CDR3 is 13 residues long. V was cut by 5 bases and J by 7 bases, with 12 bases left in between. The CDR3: CASSEGRGQPQHF. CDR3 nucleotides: TGCGCCAGCAGCGAAGGACGGGGACAGCCCCAGCATTTT.

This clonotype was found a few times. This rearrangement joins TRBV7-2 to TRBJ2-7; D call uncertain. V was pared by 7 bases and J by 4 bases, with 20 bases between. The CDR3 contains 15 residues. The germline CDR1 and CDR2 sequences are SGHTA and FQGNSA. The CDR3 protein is CASKIAPGAFYEQYF. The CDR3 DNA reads TGTGCCAGCAAGATAGCCCCGGGTGCCTTTTACGAGCAGTACTTC.

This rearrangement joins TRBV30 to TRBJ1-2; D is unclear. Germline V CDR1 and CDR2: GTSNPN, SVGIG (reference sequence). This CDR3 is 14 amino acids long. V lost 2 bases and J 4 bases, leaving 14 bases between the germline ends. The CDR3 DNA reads TGTGCCTGGAGTACTAACAGCTTCAGCTATGGCTACACCTTC. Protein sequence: CAWSTNSFSYGYTF.